This T cell receptor (beta chain) was retrieved from a study of beta chain features in type 1 diabetes. The investigators reverse transcribed all of the isolated RNA, so they sequenced expressed TCRB transcripts. The protocol was immunoSEQ multiplex PCR, while the TCRdb copy is restricted to in-frame clones and leaves out a portion. The table has some 230,000 clones, around 9.6% seen once; the top ten hold less than 0.035%. A few counts support this clone. Trimming took off 4 bases at V and 8 bases at J, with 16 bases between the two ends. This CDR3 comprises 14 residues. CDR1 is SGHNT, CDR2 YYREEE, per germline (reference sequence).

This clonotype was sampled from a woman under 30 in good health. Sequenced material: naive CD4+ T cells from blood. The V and J genes are TRBV5-4 and TRBJ2-1; TRBD2 might be the D (5 bases). Here the CDR3 DNA reads TGTGCCAGCAGCGTTCCGGGGAATGATGATGAGCAGTTCTTC. Translated, it gives CASSVPGNDDEQFF. Supplemented by reference TRBV5-4 and TRBJ2-1, the full variable domain reads ETGVTQSPTHLIKTRGQQVTLRCSSQSGHNTVSWYQQALGQGPQFIFQYYREEENGRGNFPPRFSGLQFPNYSSELNVNALELDDSALYLCASSVPGNDDEQFFGPGTRLTVL.